The 19 T cell receptor beta chains listed next were all sequenced from one sample in a study of CD8 T cells in Susac syndrome (dated by TCRdb to between 2019 and 2020). The library relied on the immunoSEQ multiplex PCR assay. RNA was extracted with the RNeasy kit and roughly 0.45 to 1 ug was reverse transcribed using random hexamers. TCRdb's own reprocessing of the public reads used fastp at Q25 and MiXCR and kept productive beta chains. A single entry per CDR3 protein holds the most common genes and DNA from its merged rows. A total of around 230,000 distinct CDR3 sequences appear in this sample, less than 96% of them only once. Roughly 0.1% of the sample lies in the top ten. Sequencing input: CD4+ T cells from PBMCs. The receptor source for this set is a human donor with Susac syndrome.

The chain links TRBV5-4 to TRBJ2-5; 10 positions match TRBD2. From germline, CDR1 is SGHNT and CDR2 YYREEE (reference sequence). This CDR3 has 15 residues. Trimming took 3 bases from V and 4 from J; bases not matched to a gene: 6. CDR3 sequence reads: CASSSPSGSPETQYF. In DNA form, the CDR3 reads TGTGCCAGCAGCTCCCCTAGCGGGAGCCCAGAGACCCAGTACTTC.

This clonotype occurred once. V and J are TRBV13 and TRBJ2-7; TRBD1 agrees at 8 bases. Germline CDR1 PRHDT, CDR2 FYEKMQ (reference sequence). The CDR3 spans 16 residues. The ends lost 0 bases at V and 6 bases at J; junction bases unmatched: 10. CDR3 loop: CASSLGPTGDGLEQYF. The CDR3 DNA follows: TGTGCCAGCAGCTTAGGGCCGACAGGGGATGGTCTCGAGCAGTACTTC.

This rearrangement joins TRBV25-1 to TRBJ2-2, with TRBD2 as a possible D gene (5 bases). Trimming cost V 6 bases and J 1 base, with 21 bases left between them. The length of the CDR3 is 18 residues. Germline V CDR1 and CDR2: MGHDK, SYGVNS. CDR3: CASRTNFREHGNTGELFF. In DNA form, the CDR3 reads TGTGCCAGCAGGACAAACTTTCGGGAACACGGGAACACCGGGGAGCTGTTTTTT. The full variable domain, its missing parts supplied by reference TRBV25-1 and TRBJ2-2, is EADIYQTPRYLVIGTGKKITLECSQTMGHDKMYWYQQDPGMELHLIHYSYGVNSTEKGDLSSESTVSRIRTEHFPLTLESARPSHTSQYLCASRTNFREHGNTGELFFGEGSRLTVL.

This chain uses TRBV4-1 with TRBJ2-5, with 13 bases that match TRBD2. After removal of 2 bases from V and 2 bases from J, the junction contained 8 bases not matched to a gene. This CDR3 spans 18 amino acids. The germline gives CDR1 MGHRA, CDR2 YSYEKL. CDR3 sequence (DNA): TGCGCCAGCAGCCAAATCCGGAGGACTAGCGGGAGTCAAGAGACCCAGTACTTC. Translated: CASSQIRRTSGSQETQYF.

This chain uses TRBV5-4 with TRBJ2-1; possibly TRBD2 for D (5 bases). CDR3 length: 20 residues. V gave up 2 bases and J gave up 5 bases, with 29 bases separating them. CDR1 SGHNT and CDR2 YYREEE come from the germline V gene (reference sequence). In DNA, the CDR3 is TGTGCCAGCAGCTTATCGTCTAGCCCCTTACCACACTCCTCGCACAATGAGCAGTTCTTC. It specifies CASSLSSSPLPHSSHNEQFF.

This clonotype is a singleton in its sample. The gene calls are TRBV30 and TRBJ2-7; 8 nucleotides align to TRBD2. Losses at the gene ends were 5 bases for V and 3 bases for J; bases not matched to a gene: 6. The CDR3 spans 13 residues. In germline, CDR1 is GTSNPN, CDR2 SVGIG (reference sequence). Here the CDR3 reads CAWSAGDVYEQYF. CDR3 nucleotide sequence: TGTGCCTGGTCAGCGGGAGACGTCTACGAGCAGTACTTC.

The chain joins TRBV29-1 to TRBJ2-5, with D perhaps TRBD2 (6 bases). Trimming stripped 6 bases from V and 3 bases from J, with 8 bases between. Germline CDR1 SQVTM, CDR2 ANQGSEA. This CDR3 spans 11 amino acids. The chain's CDR3 is CSVGGEETQYF. Here the CDR3 DNA reads TGCAGCGTCGGGGGTGAAGAGACCCAGTACTTC.

This chain links TRBV5-4 with TRBJ2-3, with D possibly matching TRBD1 (5 bases). V lost 0 bases, J lost 3 bases, and 8 bases lay in between. There are 14 residues in the CDR3. The germline V gene encodes CDR1 SGHNT and CDR2 YYREEE (reference sequence). CDR3 protein: CASSLGQRTDTQYF. CDR3 in DNA: TGTGCCAGCAGCTTGGGACAGAGAACAGATACGCAGTATTTT.

V usage is TRBV15 and J usage is TRBJ2-1, with unresolved D. The V end lost 0 bases, the J end lost 4 bases, and 10 bases lay between the germline ends. Germline-derived CDR1 and CDR2 are LNHNV and YYDKDF (reference sequence). The CDR3 extends over 15 amino acids. The CDR3 loop is CATSRDTSGYNEQFF. The CDR3 DNA reads TGTGCCACCAGCAGAGATACTTCAGGTTACAATGAGCAGTTCTTC.

The chain uses TRBV28 and TRBJ2-7, with D unresolved. Trimming took off 3 bases at V and 4 bases at J, with 10 bases between the two ends. The CDR3 spans 13 residues. Germline assignment: CDR1 MDHEN and CDR2 SYDVKM. The CDR3, as DNA: TGTGCCAGCAGTTTGGGGTCGGGTTACGAGCAGTACTTC. This translates into CASSLGSGYEQYF.

The chain recombines TRBV30 with TRBJ1-2; 9 nucleotides line up with TRBD1. The germline gives CDR1 GTSNPN, CDR2 SVGIG (reference sequence). Trimming cost V 0 bases and J 7 bases; bases outside gene matches: 9. The CDR3 loop spans 15 amino acids. The CDR3 reads CAWSVAGTGSFGYTF. Written as DNA, the CDR3 is TGTGCCTGGAGTGTGGCCGGGACAGGGAGTTTTGGCTACACCTTC. Looking up the rest from reference TRBV30 and TRBJ1-2 gives the full variable domain: SQTIHQWPATLVQPVGSPLSLECTVEGTSNPNLYWYRQAAGRGLQLLFYSVGIGQISSEVPQNLSASRPQDRQFILSSKKLLLSDSGFYLCAWSVAGTGSFGYTFGSGTRLTVV.

J is TRBJ2-5 and V is TRBV12-3 or TRBV12-4; the D is unclear. Deletions cut 8 bases from V and 4 bases from J, with 11 bases between. CDR3 size: 12 residues. CDR3 in amino acids: CASGPDTETQYF. The CDR3 DNA reads TGTGCCAGCGGCCCAGACACAGAGACCCAGTACTTC.

The chain employs TRBV29-1 and TRBJ2-3; TRBD2 aligns across 14 bases. The CDR3 spans 16 residues. V gave up 5 bases and J gave up 5 bases; unmatched junction bases: 9. CDR1 SQVTM and CDR2 ANQGSEA come from the germline V gene. CDR3 sequence (DNA): TGCAGCGTTACCGTCGGACTAGCGGGAGGAAAAGATACGCAGTATTTT. Protein: CSVTVGLAGGKDTQYF.

This chain joins TRBV20-1 and TRBJ2-7; TRBD2 aligns across 7 bases. The germline V gene has CDR1 DFQATT and CDR2 SNEGSKA (reference sequence). Trimming took 5 bases from V and 2 from J; bases not matched to a gene: 3. There are 12 residues in the CDR3. CDR3 protein: CSARDYTYEQYF. CDR3 bases: TGCAGTGCTCGGGACTATACCTACGAGCAGTACTTC.

This chain links TRBV12-3 or TRBV12-4 with TRBJ2-1; 7 bases are shared with TRBD2. Trimming removed 5 bases from V and 6 bases from J; junction bases left unmatched: 7. There are 14 residues in the CDR3. This chain's CDR3 is CASSPSGASNEQFF. The DNA for the CDR3 is TGTGCCAGCAGTCCCAGCGGGGCAAGCAATGAGCAGTTCTTC.

The V and J genes are TRBV5-4 and TRBJ2-2; TRBD2 is a possible D gene (5 bases). Trimming removed 6 bases from V and 4 bases from J, with 16 bases in between. The germline V gene encodes CDR1 SGHNT and CDR2 YYREEE (reference sequence). The CDR3 is 15 amino acids. As DNA, the CDR3 is TGTGCCAGCACCGGTTCCGGGATCCGCACCGGGGAGCTGTTTTTT. Its protein is CASTGSGIRTGELFF.

The CDR3 loop is CAWSEVRAFYEQYF. The CDR3 DNA is TGTGCCTGGAGTGAAGTAAGGGCCTTCTACGAGCAGTACTTC. This chain connects TRBV30 to TRBJ2-7, with unresolved D. The CDR3 runs 14 residues. Trimming cost V 1 base and J 3 bases, with 13 bases left between them. Germline lookup yields CDR1 GTSNPN and CDR2 SVGIG (reference sequence). Drawing the rest from reference TRBV30 and TRBJ2-7, the complete variable domain is SQTIHQWPATLVQPVGSPLSLECTVEGTSNPNLYWYRQAAGRGLQLLFYSVGIGQISSEVPQNLSASRPQDRQFILSSKKLLLSDSGFYLCAWSEVRAFYEQYFGPGTRLTVT.

The gene calls are TRBV5-8 and TRBJ2-5; no firm D call. The CDR3 totals 13 residues. Germline V gives CDR1 SGHTS, CDR2 YDEGEE. V gave up 2 bases and J gave up 6 bases, with 11 bases separating them. CDR3 sequence reads: CASSLGGIKTQYF. The DNA for the CDR3 is TGTGCCAGCAGCTTAGGTGGGATTAAGACCCAGTACTTC.

The rearrangement joins TRBV28 to TRBJ1-2, with 8 bases lining up with TRBD1. The V gene's germline CDR1 is MDHEN and CDR2 SYDVKM. The trim removed 3 bases at V and 6 bases at J, leaving 3 bases unmatched. The CDR3 is 13 residues long. CDR3 sequence reads: CASSLQGANGYTF. The CDR3 region has the DNA TGTGCCAGCAGTTTGCAGGGGGCGAATGGCTACACCTTC.